The 8 T cell receptor beta chains below were found in one sample sequenced in a study of response to subunit inactivated influenza vaccine. TCRdb fed the RT-PCR reads into MiXCR, producing one record per CDR3 protein. The table records approximately 500,000 distinct CDR3 sequences, approximately 20% of them present only once. This sample was also put to use in a study of T cells expressing NK-cell markers. That source reports: UMIs accompanied the 5'RACE template switching by which TCR beta cDNA was made.

The material sequenced was CD4+ T cells sorted from PBMCs, taken 12 days after vaccination. The receptors shown here come from a man aged 50-60 years who received an inactivated influenza vaccine.

The V and J genes are TRBV15 and TRBJ1-5; 7 bases map to TRBD1. CDR1 and CDR2 from the germline V gene are LNHNV and YYDKDF (reference sequence). The CDR3 totals 15 residues. The V gene end was trimmed by 6 bases and the J gene end by 4 bases; junction bases not matched to a gene: 9. CDR3 bases: TGTGCCACCAGGCTGACCGGGACAGCAAATCAGCCCCAGCATTTT. Encoded protein: CATRLTGTANQPQHF.

J is TRBJ2-1 and V is TRBV6-5; 11 bases agree with TRBD2. Germline loops: CDR1 MNHEY, CDR2 SVGAGI. The CDR3 is 15 amino acids. Germline trimming cut 4 bases from V and 7 bases from J; bases unmatched to any gene: 6. CDR3 protein: CASSSLAGGWNEQFF. In nucleotides, the CDR3 is TGTGCCAGCAGTTCCTTAGCGGGAGGGTGGAATGAGCAGTTCTTC.

This clonotype was observed a handful of times. This chain uses TRBV7-2 with TRBJ2-7, with D possibly being TRBD2 (5 bases). The V end was cut by 1 base, the J end by 5 bases, with 9 bases between. Germline lookup yields CDR1 SGHTA and CDR2 FQGNSA. There are 13 residues in the CDR3. CDR3 bases: TGTGCCAGCAGCTTAGAACTAGTAGACGAGCAGTACTTC. The encoded protein is CASSLELVDEQYF.

The chain has TRBV7-2 and TRBJ2-1; maybe TRBD2 (5 bases). With 6 bases removed from V and 9 bases from J, the gap between germline ends came to 12 bases. This CDR3 is 12 amino acids long. Germline CDR1 and CDR2: SGHTA and FQGNSA. CDR3 in DNA: TGTGCCAGCAGTTCGGACTGGAGTGAGCAGTTCTTC. It specifies CASSSDWSEQFF.

V is TRBV10-3 and J is TRBJ2-6; the match to TRBD1 covers 10 bases. Germline V gene data show CDR1 as ENHRY and CDR2 as SYGVKD. Trimming took 5 bases from V and 2 from J; bases not matched to a gene: 6. The CDR3 is 17 residues long. The CDR3 DNA reads as TGTGCCATCAGTTTCCGGGACAGGGGTACTGGGGCCAACGTCCTGACTTTC. This sequence encodes CAISFRDRGTGANVLTF.

This clonotype appeared many times. This rearrangement joins TRBV3-1 to TRBJ2-1; weak D call: TRBD2 (6 bases). This CDR3 is 13 amino acids long. From germline, CDR1 is LGHDT and CDR2 YNNKEL (reference sequence). Trimming removed 5 bases at V and 8 bases at J, with 13 bases between. The CDR3 DNA reads as TGTGCCAGCAGCGCAGGAGGGGTCCATGAGCAGTTCTTC. Translating gives CASSAGGVHEQFF.

This clonotype has just a few counts. The chain has TRBV13 and TRBJ2-3; TRBD2 agrees at 7 bases. V shed 7 bases, J shed 0 bases, and the junction held 22 bases outside the gene matches. Germline lookup yields CDR1 PRHDT and CDR2 FYEKMQ (reference sequence). The CDR3 runs 20 residues. In DNA, the CDR3 is TGTGCCAGCACCAAGGGTGGTTTAGCGGGTTTTCAGTCTAGCACAGATACGCAGTATTTT. This sequence encodes CASTKGGLAGFQSSTDTQYF.

V usage is TRBV15 and J usage is TRBJ1-5; 8 positions match TRBD1. The junction had 8 bases not matched to a gene; V was cut back by 2 bases and J by 11 bases. The CDR3 covers 14 residues. The germline gives CDR1 LNHNV, CDR2 YYDKDF (reference sequence). For the CDR3, the DNA is TGTGCCACCAGCAGACGAATGACAGGGGATGCCCAGCATTTT. Translated, it gives CATSRRMTGDAQHF.